These 29 T cell receptor beta chains came from one sample sequenced in a study of cytomegalovirus exposure and HLA in healthy donors. PCR involved 60 Vbeta and 13 Jbeta primers. Libraries were prepared by immunoSEQ multiplex PCR; TCRdb keeps only in-frame clonotypes and omits some of them. The sample holds 55,000 to 75,000 clones. What was sequenced was PBMCs. These TCRs come from a male donor in good health and CMV-seronegative.

V and J are TRBV6-1 and TRBJ1-3; TRBD1 might be the D (6 bases). The germline V gene encodes CDR1 MNHNS and CDR2 SASEGT. The V end lost 3 bases, the J end lost 6 bases, and 15 bases lay between the germline ends. CDR3 length: 15 amino acids. This chain's CDR3 is CASSDRRGQSNTIYF. The CDR3 nucleotides read TGTGCCAGCAGTGACCGCCGAGGACAGTCAAACACCATATATTTT.

The chain joins TRBV27 to TRBJ1-1; tentatively, D is TRBD1 (6 bases). Germline V gives CDR1 MNHEY, CDR2 SMNVEV (reference sequence). This CDR3 has 17 residues. Trimming stripped 5 bases from V and 1 base from J, with 20 bases between. Here the CDR3 reads CASSPLAIRQENTEAFF. The CDR3, as DNA: TGTGCCAGCAGTCCCCTCGCCATTAGACAGGAGAACACTGAAGCTTTCTTT.

This chain links TRBV5-1 with TRBJ2-2; 8 nucleotides align to TRBD1. J lost 1 base, V lost 3 bases, and 2 bases had no gene match. The CDR3 has 15 amino acids. In germline, CDR1 is SGHRS, CDR2 YFSETQ. As DNA, the CDR3 is TGCGCCAGCAGCTGGGGGACAGGGAACACCGGGGAGCTGTTTTTT. Translated, it gives CASSWGTGNTGELFF. Combining the CDR3 with reference TRBV5-1 and TRBJ2-2 gives the whole variable domain KAGVTQTPRYLIKTRGQQVTLSCSPISGHRSVSWYQQTPGQGLQFLFEYFSETQRNKGNFPGRFSGRQFSNSRSEMNVSTLELGDSALYLCASSWGTGNTGELFFGEGSRLTVL.

The J gene is TRBJ2-5, the V gene TRBV5-1; 9 positions match TRBD2. This CDR3 comprises 14 residues. Germline V lookup: CDR1 SGHRS, CDR2 YFSETQ. V dropped 4 bases and J dropped 1; count of bases not matched to a gene: 2. CDR3 region: CASSGAGGQETQYF. DNA of the CDR3: TGCGCCAGCAGCGGAGCGGGGGGCCAAGAGACCCAGTACTTC.

The chain carries TRBV5-6 and TRBJ1-5, with D unclear. The CDR3 has 14 residues. The V end was cut by 0 bases, the J end by 1 base, with 5 bases between. Per germline, CDR1 SGHDT and CDR2 YYEEEE. CDR3 amino acids: CASSLGGSNQPQHF. As DNA, the CDR3 is TGTGCCAGCAGCTTGGGCGGAAGCAATCAGCCCCAGCATTTT.

This rearrangement joins TRBV30 to TRBJ1-1; D not certain. CDR1 and CDR2 from the germline V gene are GTSNPN and SVGIG (reference sequence). The ends were cut back, 1 base at V and 2 bases at J, with 14 bases in the middle. This CDR3 is built from 15 residues. The CDR3 is CAWSGAAYGNTEAFF. The CDR3 nucleotides read TGTGCCTGGAGTGGGGCCGCCTACGGCAACACTGAAGCTTTCTTT.

The chain is built from TRBV5-1 and TRBJ2-5, with TRBD1 matching 8 bases. The CDR3 is 15 residues long. The germline V gene has CDR1 SGHRS and CDR2 YFSETQ. The V segment lost 3 bases and the J segment 4 bases; nucleotides outside the gene matches: 8. The CDR3 DNA reads TGCGCCAGCAGCTCGCAGGGGGCTCAGGCAGAGACCCAGTACTTC. This encodes CASSSQGAQAETQYF.

As regards this clone: The junction does not match germline at one end; this may be a read error. The V and J genes are TRBV30 and TRBJ1-2; D perhaps matches TRBD1 (5 bases). The germline gives CDR1 GTSNPN, CDR2 SVGIG (reference sequence). This CDR3 has 15 amino acids. The CDR3 DNA follows: TGTGCCGGGAGGATGACTTCGACAGTTTCCTATGGCTACACCTTC. Translation gives CAGRMTSTVSYGYTF.

The chain links TRBV7-2 to TRBJ2-1; D remains unclear. Between the trimmed V and J ends, which lost 0 bases and 5 bases, there was a span of 14 bases. The CDR3 is made up of 16 amino acids. Germline-derived CDR1 and CDR2 are SGHTA and FQGNSA. CDR3 in DNA: TGTGCCAGCAGCTTAGCGAGCACAGTAGATGACAATGAGCAGTTCTTC. The encoded protein is CASSLASTVDDNEQFF.

The V gene is TRBV9, the J gene TRBJ2-7; D is uncertain. Germline V gene sequence: CDR1 SGDLS, CDR2 YYNGEE. Trimming shortened V by 0 bases and J by 2 bases, and 15 bases separated the two germline ends. There are 16 residues in the CDR3. The chain's CDR3 is CASSVDSRSYAYEQYF. The CDR3 coding sequence is TGTGCCAGCAGCGTAGACTCGCGGTCCTACGCCTACGAGCAGTACTTC.

The chain combines TRBV13 with TRBJ1-6; 10 bases agree with TRBD1. The germline V gene encodes CDR1 PRHDT and CDR2 FYEKMQ (reference sequence). The junction had 8 bases not matched to a gene; V was cut back by 1 base and J by 11 bases. This CDR3 comprises 16 residues. The CDR3 spells CASSLDSGTGVTPLHF. CDR3 in DNA: TGTGCCAGCAGCTTAGACTCCGGGACAGGGGTGACACCCCTCCACTTT.

In DNA form, the CDR3 reads TGTGCCACCCAGGGCAGAGCCTACGAGCAGTACTTC. It specifies CATQGRAYEQYF. The rearrangement uses TRBV19 and TRBJ2-7, with D tentatively TRBD1 (5 bases). Germline V gives CDR1 LNHDA, CDR2 SQIVND (reference sequence). This CDR3 is 12 amino acids long. V was shortened by 10 bases and J by 2 bases, with 12 bases between the two germline ends.

This chain joins TRBV2 and TRBJ2-7; 8 nucleotides match TRBD1. The CDR3 length is 14 residues. V gave up 5 bases and J gave up 0 bases; unmatched junction bases: 3. CDR1 is SNHLY, CDR2 FYNNEI, per germline. The CDR3 spells CASSRDRHSYEQYF. The CDR3 DNA reads as TGTGCCAGCAGTCGGGACAGGCACTCCTACGAGCAGTACTTC. The whole variable domain, filled in from reference TRBV2 and TRBJ2-7, reads EPEVTQTPSHQVTQMGQEVILRCVPISNHLYFYWYRQILGQKVEFLVSFYNNEISEKSEIFDDQFSVERPDGSNFTLKIRSTKLEDSAMYFCASSRDRHSYEQYFGPGTRLTVT.

The V gene is TRBV18, the J gene TRBJ1-4, with D maybe TRBD1 (5 bases). The ends were cut back, 2 bases at V and 7 bases at J, with 14 bases in the middle. This CDR3 is built from 15 residues. Germline V lookup: CDR1 KGHSH, CDR2 LQKENI. In DNA, the CDR3 is TGTGCCAGCTCACCATCGGCAGGGCAGGCTGAAAAACTGTTTTTT. Its translation: CASSPSAGQAEKLFF. Looking up the rest from reference TRBV18 and TRBJ1-4 gives the full variable domain: NAGVMQNPRHLVRRRGQEARLRCSPMKGHSHVYWYRQLPEEGLKFMVYLQKENIIDESGMPKERFSAEFPKEGPSILRIQQVVRGDSAAYFCASSPSAGQAEKLFFGSGTQLSVL.

The V and J genes are TRBV5-1 and TRBJ1-1; D is ambiguous. Germline CDR1 reads SGHRS; CDR2 reads YFSETQ. V dropped 0 bases and J dropped 3 bases, with 9 bases sitting between them. The CDR3 extends over 14 amino acids. DNA of the CDR3: TGCGCCAGCAGCTTGGCTCCGGGTTACACTGAAGCTTTCTTT. It yields the protein CASSLAPGYTEAFF.

V and J are TRBV7-2 and TRBJ1-1; D is unresolved. The CDR3 has 12 residues. V shed 7 bases and J shed 7 bases, with 13 bases lying between them. CDR1 is SGHTA, CDR2 FQGNSA, per germline. CDR3 in amino acids: CASIGGRGEAFF. The CDR3 nucleotides are TGTGCCAGCATCGGAGGGCGGGGTGAAGCTTTCTTT.

V gene TRBV19 combines with J gene TRBJ1-3; D is unclear. CDR3 size: 14 residues. Germline CDR1 is LNHDA and CDR2 is SQIVND (reference sequence). Trimming pared 3 bases from V and 0 bases from J, leaving 6 bases between. The CDR3 is CASSMSISGNTIYF. For the CDR3, the DNA is TGTGCCAGTAGTATGAGTATCTCTGGAAACACCATATATTTT.

The J gene is TRBJ2-3, the V gene TRBV9, with TRBD2 as a possible D gene (6 bases). From germline, CDR1 is SGDLS and CDR2 YYNGEE. Trimming removed 6 bases from V and 4 bases from J, with 18 bases in between. The CDR3 loop spans 15 amino acids. The CDR3 sequence: CASTRLDNPSDTQYF. The CDR3 coding sequence is TGTGCCAGCACCCGACTAGATAACCCATCAGATACGCAGTATTTT.

This chain connects TRBV4-3 to TRBJ1-1; D is undetermined. The CDR3 extends over 15 amino acids. Germline CDR1 and CDR2: LGHNA and YSLEER. The V end was cut by 0 bases, the J end by 1 base, with 9 bases between. In DNA form, the CDR3 reads TGCGCCAGCAGCCAAGACTCGCTATCGAACACTGAAGCTTTCTTT. Translated, it gives CASSQDSLSNTEAFF.

The chain's CDR3 is CATSRVTHGEKLFF. CDR3 nucleotide sequence: TGTGCCACCAGCAGAGTAACCCACGGGGAAAAACTGTTTTTT. This chain uses TRBV15 with TRBJ1-4; D is uncertain. V was pared by 1 base and J by 8 bases, with 11 bases between. The CDR3 length is 14 residues. Per germline, CDR1 LNHNV and CDR2 YYDKDF (reference sequence).

This chain's CDR3 is CASNPTGRAGADTQYF. CDR3 coding DNA: TGTGCCAGCAACCCCACCGGCAGGGCGGGGGCAGATACGCAGTATTTT. The chain has TRBV28 and TRBJ2-3, with 7 bases that match TRBD2. The CDR3 consists of 16 residues. Germline CDR1 MDHEN, CDR2 SYDVKM. V shed 7 bases and J 4 bases; nucleotides not matched to a gene: 14.

The V call is TRBV5-6, the J call TRBJ1-1; 7 bases align to TRBD1. The ends lost 5 bases at V and 7 bases at J; junction bases unmatched: 5. The CDR3 sequence is 12 residues long. Germline V gives CDR1 SGHDT, CDR2 YYEEEE. DNA of the CDR3: TGTGCCAGCAGGTGGGGGGACAGTGAAGCTTTCTTT. This encodes CASRWGDSEAFF.

This sequence joins TRBV27 and TRBJ2-7, with TRBD1 matching 9 bases. Germline lookup yields CDR1 MNHEY and CDR2 SMNVEV (reference sequence). V shed 5 bases and J 5 bases; nucleotides not matched to a gene: 7. The CDR3 covers 14 residues. CDR3 sequence reads: CASSPRDRVNEQYF. For the CDR3, the DNA is TGTGCCAGCAGTCCCCGGGACAGGGTTAACGAGCAGTACTTC.

The chain employs TRBV11-2 and TRBJ2-7, with no clear D. This CDR3 has 14 residues. Between the trimmed V and J ends, which lost 0 bases and 2 bases, there was a span of 8 bases. CDR1 and CDR2 (germline): SGHAT, FQNNGV. CDR3 residues: CASSLEAVAYEQYF. The CDR3 DNA reads TGTGCCAGCAGCTTAGAGGCAGTGGCCTACGAGCAGTACTTC. Drawing the rest from reference TRBV11-2 and TRBJ2-7, the complete variable domain is EAGVAQSPRYKIIEKRQSVAFWCNPISGHATLYWYQQILGQGPKLLIQFQNNGVVDDSQLPKDRFSAERLKGVDSTLKIQPAKLEDSAVYLCASSLEAVAYEQYFGPGTRLTVT.

The gene calls are TRBV15 and TRBJ2-5; tentative D call: TRBD2 (7 bases). Germline CDR1 reads LNHNV; CDR2 reads YYDKDF (reference sequence). V dropped 4 bases and J dropped 3 bases, with 27 bases sitting between them. The CDR3 is 19 residues long. CDR3: CATSTSLELRGTLKETQYF. CDR3 coding DNA: TGTGCCACCAGCACCAGTCTGGAACTGCGGGGGACATTAAAAGAGACCCAGTACTTC. The complete variable domain, with remaining parts taken from reference TRBV15 and TRBJ2-5, reads DAMVIQNPRYQVTQFGKPVTLSCSQTLNHNVMYWYQQKSSQAPKLLFHYYDKDFNNEADTPDNFQSRRPNTSFCFLDIRSPGLGDTAMYLCATSTSLELRGTLKETQYFGPGTRLLVL.

CDR3 DNA sequence: TGTGCCAGCAGTTACAACAGGGATATCAACACCATATATTTT. It translates to CASSYNRDINTIYF. This chain connects TRBV6-5 to TRBJ1-3, with D possibly TRBD1 on 6 matching bases. The CDR3 totals 14 residues. Germline CDR1 reads MNHEY; CDR2 reads SVGAGI. Trimming left V 2 bases short and J 7 bases short, with 12 bases between.

The chain has TRBV4-3 and TRBJ2-1, with 7 nucleotides matching TRBD2. With 1 base clipped from V and 7 bases from J, the junction kept 16 bases outside the gene matches. This CDR3 is built from 18 residues. Germline CDR1 reads LGHNA; CDR2 reads YSLEER. The CDR3 nucleotides read TGCGCCAGCAGCCAAGCACCAAGGACTAGGTGGGGTGGGAATGAGCAGTTCTTC. Translation: CASSQAPRTRWGGNEQFF.

This sequence joins TRBV5-1 and TRBJ2-7; 7 bases match TRBD2. This CDR3 has 15 residues. CDR1 and CDR2 (germline): SGHRS, YFSETQ. V dropped 0 bases and J dropped 4; count of bases not matched to a gene: 7. In DNA form, the CDR3 reads TGCGCCAGCAGCTTGGTTTGGCGGGGGAATTACGAGCAGTACTTC. Protein: CASSLVWRGNYEQYF. The full variable domain, rest sourced from reference TRBV5-1 and TRBJ2-7, is KAGVTQTPRYLIKTRGQQVTLSCSPISGHRSVSWYQQTPGQGLQFLFEYFSETQRNKGNFPGRFSGRQFSNSRSEMNVSTLELGDSALYLCASSLVWRGNYEQYFGPGTRLTVT.

The CDR3 DNA sequence: TGTGCCAGCCCACCGTTAATAGTGCACGAGCAGTACTTC. This codes for CASPPLIVHEQYF. V usage is TRBV19 and J usage is TRBJ2-7; no clear D. Trimming pared 9 bases from V and 5 bases from J, leaving 17 bases between. There are 13 residues in the CDR3. Looked up from germline, CDR1 is LNHDA and CDR2 is SQIVND (reference sequence).